Below, 10 T cell receptor beta chains from the same sample are listed, as sequenced in a study of cytomegalovirus exposure and HLA in healthy donors. Vbeta (60) and Jbeta (13) primers were used in the PCR. Sequencing used immunoSEQ multiplex PCR; TCRdb keeps in-frame clones, though not all of them. This sample has about 120,000 clones, with 60% to 70% found just once. The sequenced sample was PBMCs. Receptor source: a woman in her thirties or forties in good health and CMV-seropositive.

The V call is TRBV29-1, the J call TRBJ2-1; TRBD1 matches 9 bases. With 4 bases clipped from V and 8 bases from J, the junction kept 18 bases outside the gene matches. The CDR3 length is 17 residues. Per the germline V gene, CDR1 is SQVTM and CDR2 is ANQGSEA. The CDR3 nucleotides are TGCAGCGTTGCCATCCCCGCTCCGGGACAGGGCAACCATGAGCAGTTCTTC. It specifies CSVAIPAPGQGNHEQFF.

The chain joins TRBV6-6 to TRBJ1-2; D may be TRBD1 (6 bases). The CDR3 length is 14 residues. Trimming left V 6 bases short and J 4 bases short, with 15 bases between. The germline V gene has CDR1 MNHNY and CDR2 SVGAGI (reference sequence). CDR3 sequence: CASREGGGAYGYTF. CDR3 DNA: TGTGCCAGCAGGGAAGGGGGGGGCGCCTATGGCTACACCTTC.

The gene calls are TRBV12-5 and TRBJ2-1, with a possible D match to TRBD1 (6 bases). From germline, CDR1 is LGHNT and CDR2 FRNRAP. The CDR3 covers 14 residues. The V and J ends lost 1 base and 6 bases respectively, with 10 bases between them. The CDR3 loop is CASGLEGTRNEQFF. In nucleotides, the CDR3 is TGTGCTAGTGGTTTGGAGGGGACACGCAATGAGCAGTTCTTC.

The chain couples TRBV27 to TRBJ1-1; no definite D call. V was shortened by 5 bases and J by 7 bases, with 14 bases between the two germline ends. Per germline, CDR1 MNHEY and CDR2 SMNVEV (reference sequence). The CDR3 has 13 residues. CDR3 DNA: TGTGCCAGCAGTCTTCGGAGGCAAAATGAAGCTTTCTTT. It encodes CASSLRRQNEAFF.

As regards this clone: Other DNA sequences of this sample code for an identical CDR3. V and J are TRBV5-4 and TRBJ2-7, with D possibly being TRBD2 (6 bases). There are 13 residues in the CDR3. CDR1 is SGHNT, CDR2 YYREEE, per germline (reference sequence). Trimming pared 3 bases from V and 7 bases from J, leaving 14 bases between. The CDR3, as DNA: TGTGCCAGCAGCTCGGACTACGCGGGGGAGCAGTACTTC. It codes for CASSSDYAGEQYF.

The rearrangement links TRBV28 to TRBJ1-1, with D uncertain. The CDR3 is made up of 15 amino acids. The germline CDR1 and CDR2 sequences are MDHEN and SYDVKM. V lost 3 bases and J 6 bases, leaving 17 bases between the germline ends. The CDR3 reads CASSFTAHGSPEAFF. CDR3 nucleotide sequence: TGTGCCAGCAGTTTTACAGCACACGGGAGCCCTGAAGCTTTCTTT.

The V gene is TRBV27, the J gene TRBJ2-1, with D possibly TRBD2 on 6 matching bases. Germline V gene lookup returns CDR1 MNHEY and CDR2 SMNVEV (reference sequence). This CDR3 region has 16 residues. The V gene lost 3 bases and the J gene lost 8 bases, with 20 bases spanning the gap. CDR3 protein: CASSFLQGGNAYEQFF. The CDR3 coding sequence is TGTGCCAGCAGTTTTCTTCAGGGCGGGAATGCCTATGAGCAGTTCTTC.

The chain recombines TRBV7-2 with TRBJ2-4; 7 bases are shared with TRBD1. The CDR3 loop spans 13 amino acids. CDR1 and CDR2 from the germline V gene are SGHTA and FQGNSA. V lost 4 bases, J lost 11 bases, and 8 bases stayed unmatched. CDR3 coding DNA: TGTGCCAGCAGCTCCACCAACAGGGGCTTTCAGTACTTC. Residues: CASSSTNRGFQYF.

The rearrangement joins TRBV9 to TRBJ2-7; D might be TRBD1 (5 bases). Trimming stripped 3 bases from V and 2 bases from J, with 15 bases between. CDR1 SGDLS and CDR2 YYNGEE come from the germline V gene. This CDR3 is 15 amino acids long. The CDR3 sequence is CASSAHWGETYEQYF. The CDR3 DNA follows: TGTGCCAGCAGCGCCCATTGGGGCGAAACCTACGAGCAGTACTTC.

This sequence joins TRBV4-2 and TRBJ2-3; TRBD2 is a possible D gene (6 bases). V was shortened by 2 bases and J by 1 base, with 10 bases between the two germline ends. This CDR3 comprises 15 residues. Germline CDR1 is LGHNA and CDR2 is YNFKEQ. CDR3 sequence (DNA): TGTGCCAGCAGCCAACTAGCGTCCCGCACAGATACGCAGTATTTT. Translating gives CASSQLASRTDTQYF.